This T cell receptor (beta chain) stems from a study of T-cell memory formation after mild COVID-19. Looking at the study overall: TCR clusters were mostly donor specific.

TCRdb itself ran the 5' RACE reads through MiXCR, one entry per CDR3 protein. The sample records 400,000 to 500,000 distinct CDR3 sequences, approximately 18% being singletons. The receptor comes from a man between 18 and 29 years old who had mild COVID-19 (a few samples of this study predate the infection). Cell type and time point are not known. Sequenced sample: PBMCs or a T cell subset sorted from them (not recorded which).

CDR3 sequence (DNA): TGTGCCGTTAGGGGTAACACTGAAGCTTTCTTT. It yields the protein CAVRGNTEAFF. This chain uses TRBV2 with TRBJ1-1; TRBD1 might be the D (5 bases). Germline assignment: CDR1 SNHLY and CDR2 FYNNEI. The CDR3 sequence is 11 residues long. The V gene lost 11 bases and the J gene lost 2 bases, with 9 bases spanning the gap.